This T cell receptor beta chain originates from a study of regulatory T cells in long-lasting Graves disease. Regarding time point: newly diagnosed GD, antithyroid drugs for less than 3 months. Researchers made the TCR library from RNA that was extracted from PBMCs. The CDR3 loop spans 13 amino acids. Looked up from germline, CDR1 is MDHEN and CDR2 is SYDVKM. The germline V and J ends were trimmed by 5 bases and 3 bases, with 8 bases remaining between them. TCR beta libraries were built with iRepertoire HTBI primers and Arm-PCR of CDR3 regions. MiXCR was run by TCRdb on the multiplex PCR reads, yielding one entry per CDR3 protein. Here the sample spans about 420,000 distinct CDR3 sequences, roughly 17% being singletons. This clonotype was counted at least ten times. The data were also submitted as part of a second study, on T cells in Graves' hyperthyroidism and ophthalmopathy. Turning to that study: Stable hyperthyroidism was told apart from ophthalmopathy by a model built on 13 V-J features.

The sequence came from a woman aged 18-30 years with Graves disease. Sequences were derived from peripheral blood mononuclear cells (PBMCs), sampled at new diagnosis, from a patient treated with antithyroid drugs. The chain combines TRBV28 with TRBJ2-1; perhaps TRBD2 as D (5 bases). The CDR3 sequence is CASSSGNYNEQFF. The CDR3, as DNA: TGTGCCAGCAGTAGCGGAAACTACAATGAGCAGTTCTTC. Full variable domain (rest looked up from reference TRBV28 and TRBJ2-1): DVKVTQSSRYLVKRTGEKVFLECVQDMDHENMFWYRQDPGLGLRLIYFSYDVKMKEKGDIPEGYSVSREKKERFSLILESASTNQTSMYLCASSSGNYNEQFFGPGTRLTVL.